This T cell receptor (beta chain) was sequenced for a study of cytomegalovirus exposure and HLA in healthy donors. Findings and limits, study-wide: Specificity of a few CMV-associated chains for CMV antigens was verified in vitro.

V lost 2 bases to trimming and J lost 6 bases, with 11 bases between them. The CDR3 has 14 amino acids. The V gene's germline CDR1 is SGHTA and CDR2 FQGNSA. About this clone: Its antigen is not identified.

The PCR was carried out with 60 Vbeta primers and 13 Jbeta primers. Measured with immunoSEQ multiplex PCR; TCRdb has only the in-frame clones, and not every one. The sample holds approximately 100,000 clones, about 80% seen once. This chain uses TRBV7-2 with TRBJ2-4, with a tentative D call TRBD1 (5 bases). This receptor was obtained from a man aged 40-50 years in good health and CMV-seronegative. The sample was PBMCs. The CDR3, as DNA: TGTGCCAGCAGCTTACAGGTGGGGCCAAACATTCAGTACTTC. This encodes CASSLQVGPNIQYF.